One sample yielded the 6 T cell receptor beta chains listed below, sequenced in a study of Graves' ophthalmopathy and Graves' hyperthyroidism. RNA transcripts provided the template for amplifying TCR beta CDR3 regions. HTBI primers were employed in first-round RT-PCR, then a second-round multiplex PCR followed. Via MiXCR, TCRdb re-called the multiplex PCR reads, giving one row per CDR3 protein. The sample contains hundreds of thousands of distinct CDR3 sequences, roughly 40% of which appear only once. The specimen was peripheral blood. The receptors come from an adult man with Graves' ophthalmopathy.

This chain links TRBV20-1 with TRBJ2-7; 11 nucleotides match TRBD2. CDR3 length: 14 residues. Germline assignment: CDR1 DFQATT and CDR2 SNEGSKA (reference sequence). The CDR3 spells CSAPPSGGNYEQYF. In DNA form, the CDR3 reads TGCAGCGCTCCCCCTAGCGGGGGGAACTACGAGCAGTACTTC.

Many counts were recorded for this clonotype. The chain is built from TRBV7-6 and TRBJ1-1; no definite D call. The CDR3 contains 15 residues. V dropped 5 bases and J dropped 1 base, with 14 bases sitting between them. The germline CDR1 and CDR2 sequences are SGHVS and FNYEAQ. CDR3 protein: CASSQVGGRNTEAFF. The DNA of the CDR3 is TGTGCCAGCAGCCAGGTTGGAGGCAGGAACACTGAAGCTTTCTTT. The entire variable domain, with the rest obtained from reference TRBV7-6 and TRBJ1-1, is as follows: GAGVSQSPRYKVTKRGQDVALRCDPISGHVSLYWYRQALGQGPEFLTYFNYEAQQDKSGLPNDRFSAERPEGSISTLTIQRTEQRDSAMYRCASSQVGGRNTEAFFGQGTRLTVV.

To note about this clonotype: This sequence may be a read error, since a much larger clone differs from it by one base. The missing conserved phenylalanine or tryptophan at the end of this CDR3 makes a read error likely. The chain recombines TRBV12-3 or TRBV12-4 with TRBJ1-1; 7 bases agree with TRBD1. V was pared by 5 bases and J by 1 base, with 7 bases of the junction left unmatched. The CDR3 is 15 amino acids. CDR3 DNA sequence: TGTGCCAGCAGTCCCCGGACAGGTCAGAACACTGAAGCTTTCTCT. Its translation: CASSPRTGQNTEAFS.

This clonotype has a handful of counts. The J gene is TRBJ2-2, the V gene TRBV7-9; 9 nucleotides match TRBD1. Per the germline V gene, CDR1 is SEHNR and CDR2 is FQNEAQ (reference sequence). The CDR3 consists of 16 residues. V was pared by 5 bases and J by 0 bases, with 4 bases of the junction left unmatched. The CDR3 loop reads CASSLTGGSNTGELFF. CDR3 bases: TGTGCCAGCAGCCTAACAGGGGGCTCGAACACCGGGGAGCTGTTTTTT.

The chain joins TRBV29-1 to TRBJ1-1; D perhaps matches TRBD1 (6 bases). CDR1 is SQVTM, CDR2 ANQGSEA, per germline. Deletions cut 7 bases from V and 4 bases from J, with 16 bases between. The CDR3 spans 13 residues. The CDR3 reads CSANRVAGTEAFF. The CDR3 bases are TGCAGCGCAAACAGGGTAGCGGGCACTGAAGCTTTCTTT.

About this clonotype itself: A much larger clone differs by one base, so this may be a read error. The chain has TRBV12-3 or TRBV12-4 and TRBJ1-1; 7 bases line up with TRBD1. The V and J ends lost 6 bases and 4 bases, in that order; junction bases with no gene match: 8. The CDR3 consists of 14 residues. The CDR3 here is CASSQGTVSTEAFF. CDR3 nucleotides: TGTGCCAGCAGCCAAGGGACAGTGAGCACTGAAGCTTTCTTT.